These 4 T cell receptor beta chains originate from one sample sequenced in a study of T cell changes during pregnancy in multiple sclerosis. The table came from immunoSEQ multiplex PCR; TCRdb's copy has only in-frame clones and leaves some out. The sample shows 20,000 to 25,000 clones, around nine tenths of them seen only once. The sequencing here drew on CD8+ T cells from peripheral blood mononuclear cells, taken in the first trimester of pregnancy. The receptor set was obtained from a female donor in good health, enrolled as a control in a pregnancy study.

The chain links TRBV11-2 to TRBJ2-1; D is undetermined. The CDR3 is made up of 11 amino acids. Germline-derived CDR1 and CDR2 are SGHAT and FQNNGV. Trimming removed 4 bases at V and 6 bases at J, with 4 bases between. CDR3 residues: CASSSFNEQFF. The CDR3 nucleotides read TGTGCCAGCAGCTCGTTCAATGAGCAGTTCTTC.

The rearrangement uses TRBV15 and TRBJ1-5, with a tentative D call TRBD1 (6 bases). Trimming took off 0 bases at V and 2 bases at J, with 11 bases between the two ends. Looked up from germline, CDR1 is LNHNV and CDR2 is YYDKDF (reference sequence). This CDR3 has 16 amino acids. CDR3 region: CATSRDKGEGNQPQHF. The CDR3 DNA reads TGTGCCACCAGCAGAGATAAGGGGGAAGGCAATCAGCCCCAGCATTTT.

CDR3 residues: CASSYPLYLAGVTDTQYF. The CDR3 DNA reads as TGTGCCAGCAGTTATCCCCTTTACCTAGCGGGAGTCACAGATACGCAGTATTTT. This chain connects TRBV6-9 to TRBJ2-3; TRBD2 matches 10 bases. CDR1 and CDR2 (germline): MNHGY, SVAAGI. The CDR3 extends over 18 amino acids. V gave up 2 bases and J gave up 2 bases; unmatched junction bases: 10.

This sequence joins TRBV27 and TRBJ2-1, with 8 bases matching TRBD1. Losses at the gene ends were 5 bases for V and 16 bases for J; bases not matched to a gene: 13. Germline V gives CDR1 MNHEY, CDR2 SMNVEV (reference sequence). This CDR3 spans 13 amino acids. The CDR3 DNA reads TGTGCCAGCAGTGGGACAGGCCTGGACCCGCTTTTCTTC. It encodes CASSGTGLDPLFF.